Shown below are 10 T cell receptor beta chains from a single sample sequenced in a study of cytomegalovirus exposure and HLA in healthy donors. Primers: 60 Vbeta forward and 13 Jbeta reverse. Only in-frame clones appear in the TCRdb table, and some are missing; sequencing was by immunoSEQ multiplex PCR. Seen in this sample are 200,000 to 250,000 clones; the ten most common clones hold roughly 0.89%. The sequencing sample was made of PBMCs. These receptor sequences come from a woman in her 30s in good health and CMV-seropositive.

The CDR3 is CASSKEFNTEAFF. In nucleotides, the CDR3 is TGTGCCAGCAGTAAGGAGTTTAACACTGAAGCTTTCTTT. The rearrangement links TRBV6-5 to TRBJ1-1; D gene ambiguous. CDR3 length: 13 residues. The V end lost 5 bases, the J end lost 2 bases, and 9 bases lay between the germline ends. The germline CDR1 and CDR2 sequences are MNHEY and SVGAGI.

The rearrangement uses TRBV7-9 and TRBJ1-4; TRBD1 agrees at 10 bases. J was trimmed by 7 bases and V by 1 base; bases with no gene match: 3. The CDR3 totals 15 residues. CDR1 is SEHNR, CDR2 FQNEAQ, per germline (reference sequence). CDR3 nucleotide sequence: TGTGCCAGCAGCTTAGGGGACAGGGGTGGTGAAAAACTGTTTTTT. It encodes CASSLGDRGGEKLFF.

This chain connects TRBV30 to TRBJ2-7, with TRBD1 matching 7 bases. The V segment lost 4 bases and the J segment 2 bases; nucleotides outside the gene matches: 5. The length of the CDR3 is 13 residues. Germline lookup yields CDR1 GTSNPN and CDR2 SVGIG (reference sequence). The CDR3 here is CAWIRGSTYEQYF. Written as DNA, the CDR3 is TGTGCCTGGATCAGGGGGTCGACCTACGAGCAGTACTTC.

The chain carries TRBV10-3 and TRBJ2-1, with 11 bases that match TRBD2. The CDR3 is 17 residues long. The trim removed 0 bases at V and 5 bases at J, leaving 6 bases unmatched. Germline V gene data show CDR1 as ENHRY and CDR2 as SYGVKD. The CDR3 DNA reads TGTGCCATCAGTGAGTCGAAAGGGACTAGCGGAAACAATGAGCAGTTCTTC. Protein: CAISESKGTSGNNEQFF.

In the case of this clone: Other DNA sequences within the sample encode an identical CDR3. CDR3 DNA sequence: TGTGCCAGCAGCCCGGGGTCGAACACTGAAGCTTTCTTT. Translated, it gives CASSPGSNTEAFF. The chain uses TRBV5-4 and TRBJ1-1; no clear D. In germline, CDR1 is SGHNT, CDR2 YYREEE (reference sequence). CDR3 size: 13 residues. The V end was cut by 4 bases, the J end by 1 base, with 8 bases between.

J is TRBJ2-7 and V is TRBV7-2; 8 bases are shared with TRBD2. Trimming at V came to 5 bases and at J to 3 bases, leaving 6 bases not matched to a gene. CDR3 length: 14 amino acids. Germline CDR1 reads SGHTA; CDR2 reads FQGNSA. CDR3 loop: CASSPESGSYEQYF. The CDR3 DNA reads TGTGCCAGCAGCCCGGAGAGCGGGAGCTACGAGCAGTACTTC.

The chain combines TRBV25-1 with TRBJ2-3; 10 nucleotides match TRBD2. Looked up from germline, CDR1 is MGHDK and CDR2 is SYGVNS. The CDR3 consists of 16 residues. The V and J ends lost 4 bases and 0 bases, in that order; junction bases with no gene match: 4. The CDR3 DNA reads as TGTGCCAGCAGTGGGGGACTAGCGACTAGCACAGATACGCAGTATTTT. As protein: CASSGGLATSTDTQYF.

The chain is built from TRBV4-1 and TRBJ1-1, with TRBD1 matching 8 bases. V trimming: 4 bases; J trimming: 0 bases; junction bases outside the gene matches: 13. From germline, CDR1 is MGHRA and CDR2 YSYEKL. The CDR3 covers 18 residues. The CDR3 DNA is TGCGCCAGCAGCCCGCGCCGGGACAGGATTCCGATGAACACTGAAGCTTTCTTT. This codes for CASSPRRDRIPMNTEAFF.

The chain employs TRBV7-9 and TRBJ2-5; 9 nucleotides agree with TRBD2. CDR3 size: 19 residues. V trimming: 3 bases; J trimming: 5 bases; junction bases outside the gene matches: 19. Germline CDR1 reads SEHNR; CDR2 reads FQNEAQ (reference sequence). This CDR3 is CASSLPSGKLNERRETQYF. CDR3 DNA sequence: TGTGCCAGCAGCTTGCCTAGCGGGAAGCTGAACGAGCGCCGGGAGACCCAGTACTTC.

J is TRBJ1-2 and V is TRBV18; 8 bases align to TRBD1. V dropped 5 bases and J dropped 3; count of bases not matched to a gene: 5. Per the germline V gene, CDR1 is KGHSH and CDR2 is LQKENI. The CDR3 has 14 amino acids. The CDR3 region is CASSTQTGDYGYTF. Here the CDR3 DNA reads TGTGCCAGCTCAACCCAGACAGGGGACTATGGCTACACCTTC. The full variable domain, completed using reference TRBV18 and TRBJ1-2, is NAGVMQNPRHLVRRRGQEARLRCSPMKGHSHVYWYRQLPEEGLKFMVYLQKENIIDESGMPKERFSAEFPKEGPSILRIQQVVRGDSAAYFCASSTQTGDYGYTFGSGTRLTVV.